This T cell receptor beta chain was retrieved from a study of blood T cell repertoires in COVID-19. The wider study: Donors in the United States, Italy and Spain gave samples during acute or convalescent COVID-19. PBMCs, B-cell-depleted T cells, or T cells provided the cDNA or gDNA that made up the material.

V was pared by 2 bases and J by 0 bases, with 9 bases of the junction left unmatched. This CDR3 is built from 17 residues. Germline V CDR1 and CDR2: SGHNT, YYREEE (reference sequence). In the authors' workflow: For nucleated cells, counts were estimated from reference gene primer amplification. Clones were sequenced by immunoSEQ multiplex PCR, and TCRdb holds only the in-frame ones, with some missing. From that table come the V and J calls and clone size; the DNA was used to work out D and trimming. Of around 340,000 clones listed, more than 70% are singletons. This TCR was sampled from a man aged 30-40 years with active or convalescent COVID-19. V is TRBV5-4 and J is TRBJ2-7, with TRBD2 identical over 9 bases. The sample consisted of peripheral blood. This CDR3 reads CASSFGSGRPPSYEQYF. CDR3 nucleotide sequence: TGTGCCAGCAGCTTTGGCAGCGGGAGGCCACCCTCCTACGAGCAGTACTTC. Based on the CDR3 plus reference TRBV5-4 and TRBJ2-7, the full variable domain is ETGVTQSPTHLIKTRGQQVTLRCSSQSGHNTVSWYQQALGQGPQFIFQYYREEENGRGNFPPRFSGLQFPNYSSELNVNALELDDSALYLCASSFGSGRPPSYEQYFGPGTRLTVT.